Below are 30 T cell receptor beta chains sequenced from a single sample in a study of blood T cell repertoires in COVID-19. Repertoires were generated with immunoSEQ multiplex PCR, while TCRdb's copy carries only in-frame clones and drops some. The data hold a few hundred thousand clones, with about 88% observed a single time. Input material: PBMCs or T cells enriched from blood (not recorded which). These receptors all stem from a woman in her thirties who had recovered from COVID-19.

The chain couples TRBV5-1 to TRBJ1-1, with 8 bases fitting TRBD1. There are 14 residues in the CDR3. The J segment lost 1 base and the V segment lost 4 bases, leaving 3 bases of the junction unmatched. Germline lookup yields CDR1 SGHRS and CDR2 YFSETQ. DNA for the CDR3: TGCGCCAGCAGCGAAGGACAGGGGAACACTGAAGCTTTCTTT. Translating gives CASSEGQGNTEAFF.

With regard to this clone: This specimen includes other DNA sequences encoding the same CDR3. The J gene is TRBJ1-1, the V gene TRBV9, with D tentatively TRBD1 (5 bases). CDR3 length equals 12 residues. The germline V gene has CDR1 SGDLS and CDR2 YYNGEE. Trimming removed 4 bases at V and 5 bases at J, with 9 bases between. Here the CDR3 DNA reads TGTGCCAGCAGCTCCCAGGGTACTGAAGCTTTCTTT. This sequence encodes CASSSQGTEAFF.

The chain uses TRBV27 and TRBJ2-1; tentatively, D is TRBD2 (6 bases). The V end was cut by 2 bases, the J end by 2 bases, with 16 bases between. CDR3 length equals 17 residues. Germline CDR1 is MNHEY and CDR2 is SMNVEV (reference sequence). As DNA, the CDR3 is TGTGCCAGCAGTTTAAAATCCTGGCCTAGCGCCTACAATGAGCAGTTCTTC. This sequence encodes CASSLKSWPSAYNEQFF.

This clone was counted between two and nine times. The V call is TRBV5-1, the J call TRBJ2-7; 7 bases align to TRBD1. Germline lookup yields CDR1 SGHRS and CDR2 YFSETQ. The CDR3 is 14 residues long. V lost 7 bases, J lost 3 bases, and 10 bases stayed unmatched. CDR3: CASGPTGLGYEQYF. CDR3 DNA sequence: TGCGCCAGCGGTCCGACAGGGCTTGGCTACGAGCAGTACTTC.

The CDR3 region is CASSLGQGMGTEAFF. As DNA, the CDR3 is TGTGCCAGCAGCTTGGGACAGGGCATGGGCACTGAAGCTTTCTTT. This chain links TRBV5-4 with TRBJ1-1; TRBD1 aligns across 7 bases. The V segment lost 0 bases and the J segment 4 bases; nucleotides outside the gene matches: 6. The CDR3 has 15 amino acids. Germline V gene lookup returns CDR1 SGHNT and CDR2 YYREEE (reference sequence).

V is TRBV18 and J is TRBJ1-1, with D uncertain. This CDR3 has 13 amino acids. The V gene's germline CDR1 is KGHSH and CDR2 LQKENI. V shed 3 bases and J shed 5 bases, with 10 bases lying between them. Here the CDR3 DNA reads TGTGCCAGCTCACCTGAGGGTGGTACTGAAGCTTTCTTT. Its translation: CASSPEGGTEAFF. Filled out from reference TRBV18 and TRBJ1-1, the complete variable domain reads NAGVMQNPRHLVRRRGQEARLRCSPMKGHSHVYWYRQLPEEGLKFMVYLQKENIIDESGMPKERFSAEFPKEGPSILRIQQVVRGDSAAYFCASSPEGGTEAFFGQGTRLTVV.

V and J are TRBV7-8 and TRBJ2-7, with 12 bases aligning to TRBD2. Losses at the gene ends were 5 bases for V and 2 bases for J; bases not matched to a gene: 7. Germline lookup yields CDR1 SGHVS and CDR2 FQNEAQ. This CDR3 has 16 residues. The CDR3 here is CASSASLAGGTYEQYF. Here the CDR3 DNA reads TGTGCCAGCAGCGCCAGCCTAGCGGGAGGGACCTACGAGCAGTACTTC.

This clone was counted a few times. The rearrangement links TRBV18 to TRBJ1-1; a possible D gene is TRBD1 (6 bases). This CDR3 is built from 13 residues. The V end lost 1 base, the J end lost 5 bases, and 8 bases lay between the germline ends. Germline V CDR1 and CDR2: KGHSH, LQKENI. The CDR3 loop reads CASSPQGVTEAFF. The CDR3 coding sequence is TGTGCCAGCTCACCACAGGGGGTTACTGAAGCTTTCTTT.

This chain joins TRBV11-2 and TRBJ2-1; D call uncertain. CDR3 size: 14 residues. Germline V gene data show CDR1 as SGHAT and CDR2 as FQNNGV. Trimming stripped 0 bases from V and 5 bases from J, with 8 bases between. The CDR3 nucleotides are TGTGCCAGCAGCTTAGATCCGCAGAACAATGAGCAGTTCTTC. Translation gives CASSLDPQNNEQFF. The full variable domain, its missing parts supplied by reference TRBV11-2 and TRBJ2-1, is EAGVAQSPRYKIIEKRQSVAFWCNPISGHATLYWYQQILGQGPKLLIQFQNNGVVDDSQLPKDRFSAERLKGVDSTLKIQPAKLEDSAVYLCASSLDPQNNEQFFGPGTRLTVL.

DNA for the CDR3: TGTGCCAGCAGCTTAGAGGGAAAGTGGGATGAGCAGTTCTTC. It encodes CASSLEGKWDEQFF. This rearrangement joins TRBV7-3 to TRBJ2-1, with D possibly TRBD2 on 5 matching bases. This CDR3 has 14 residues. Germline V lookup: CDR1 SGHTA, CDR2 FQGTGA. V was shortened by 2 bases and J by 8 bases, with 13 bases between the two germline ends. The whole variable domain, remainder taken from reference TRBV7-3 and TRBJ2-1, is GAGVSQTPSNKVTEKGKYVELRCDPISGHTALYWYRQSLGQGPEFLIYFQGTGAADDSGLPNDRFFAVRPEGSVSTLKIQRTERGDSAVYLCASSLEGKWDEQFFGPGTRLTVL.

The chain links TRBV7-2 to TRBJ2-2, with 9 bases aligning to TRBD2. The V segment lost 4 bases and the J segment 7 bases; nucleotides outside the gene matches: 13. The V gene's germline CDR1 is SGHTA and CDR2 FQGNSA. CDR3 length: 17 residues. CDR3: CASSYRGGRALGGELFF. The CDR3 DNA follows: TGTGCCAGCAGCTACCGTGGCGGGAGGGCCCTCGGCGGGGAGCTGTTTTTT.

The V gene is TRBV5-5, the J gene TRBJ2-1; D is undetermined. This CDR3 is built from 15 residues. Germline CDR1 reads SGHKS; CDR2 reads YYEKEE (reference sequence). V lost 1 base and J lost 4, with 12 bases in between. CDR3 amino acids: CASSLFVPLYNEQFF. Here the CDR3 DNA reads TGTGCCAGCAGCTTGTTTGTTCCTTTATACAATGAGCAGTTCTTC. Full variable domain (rest looked up from reference TRBV5-5 and TRBJ2-1): DAGVTQSPTHLIKTRGQQVTLRCSPISGHKSVSWYQQVLGQGPQFIFQYYEKEERGRGNFPDRFSARQFPNYSSELNVNALLLGDSALYLCASSLFVPLYNEQFFGPGTRLTVL.

This clone has a single count. The gene calls are TRBV19 and TRBJ1-1, with a weak D call TRBD1 (5 bases). The germline V and J ends were trimmed by 7 bases and 0 bases, with 12 bases remaining between them. This CDR3 comprises 14 residues. Germline lookup yields CDR1 LNHDA and CDR2 SQIVND (reference sequence). The CDR3 is CASNLQGVNTEAFF. In nucleotides, the CDR3 is TGTGCCAGTAATCTCCAGGGTGTGAACACTGAAGCTTTCTTT.

CDR3 sequence (DNA): TGTGCCAGCAAGTCAGTTAGTTCGACAGTCAAAGACACCTTC. It translates to CASKSVSSTVKDTF. J is TRBJ1-2 and V is TRBV2, with a weak D call TRBD1 (5 bases). The CDR3 runs 14 residues. Between the trimmed V and J ends, which lost 7 bases and 12 bases, there was a span of 24 bases. The germline gives CDR1 SNHLY, CDR2 FYNNEI.

The rearrangement links TRBV28 to TRBJ2-1; 9 bases are shared with TRBD1. The CDR3 spans 15 residues. V gave up 5 bases and J gave up 4 bases; unmatched junction bases: 6. Germline V CDR1 and CDR2: MDHEN, SYDVKM. CDR3 protein: CASSGAGQGYNEQFF. CDR3 DNA: TGTGCCAGCAGTGGGGCGGGACAGGGATACAATGAGCAGTTCTTC.

The chain links TRBV3-1 (or the pseudogene TRBV3-2) to TRBJ2-3; TRBD2 aligns across 8 bases. CDR1 is LGHDT, CDR2 YNNKEL, per germline (reference sequence). The CDR3 is made up of 15 amino acids. V lost 3 bases to trimming and J lost 6 bases; unmatched junction nucleotides: 8. The CDR3: CASSHNGASGDTQYF. Here the CDR3 DNA reads TGTGCCAGCAGCCATAACGGGGCTAGCGGGGATACGCAGTATTTT.

The chain carries TRBV28 and TRBJ1-6, with D possibly matching TRBD1 (5 bases). CDR3 size: 15 residues. The germline CDR1 and CDR2 sequences are MDHEN and SYDVKM. The V end lost 1 base, the J end lost 7 bases, and 11 bases lay between the germline ends. CDR3 nucleotide sequence: TGTGCCAGCAGTTTATATGGGGGGAGAAATTCACCCCTCCACTTT. As protein: CASSLYGGRNSPLHF.

This chain uses TRBV11-2 with TRBJ2-7, with 7 bases aligning to TRBD1. Germline CDR1 and CDR2: SGHAT and FQNNGV. Trimming cost V 5 bases and J 0 bases; bases outside gene matches: 7. The CDR3 has 15 amino acids. CDR3 protein: CASSPGQLSSYEQYF. In DNA, the CDR3 is TGTGCCAGCAGCCCGGGACAGCTCAGCTCCTACGAGCAGTACTTC.

The chain links TRBV28 to TRBJ1-5; D perhaps matches TRBD1 (6 bases). The CDR3 totals 16 residues. The ends were cut back, 4 bases at V and 0 bases at J, with 13 bases in the middle. The germline V gene encodes CDR1 MDHEN and CDR2 SYDVKM. CDR3 bases: TGTGCCAGCAGTTACCCGGACAGTTATAGCAATCAGCCCCAGCATTTT. Residues: CASSYPDSYSNQPQHF.

CDR3 bases: TGTGCCACCAGCAGGAGGACAGGGGGCTACTATGGCTACACCTTC. Amino acid sequence: CATSRRTGGYYGYTF. The V and J genes are TRBV15 and TRBJ1-2, with 11 bases identical to TRBD1. Losses at the gene ends were 3 bases for V and 3 bases for J; bases not matched to a gene: 3. The V gene's germline CDR1 is LNHNV and CDR2 YYDKDF (reference sequence). There are 15 residues in the CDR3.

This rearrangement joins TRBV5-1 to TRBJ2-3; tentative D call: TRBD2 (5 bases). The CDR3 spans 16 residues. The V end lost 0 bases, the J end lost 10 bases, and 21 bases lay between the germline ends. Germline CDR1 SGHRS, CDR2 YFSETQ. The CDR3 protein is CASSLVARAQASPQYF. The CDR3 DNA is TGCGCCAGCAGCTTGGTCGCGCGGGCGCAGGCAAGTCCGCAGTATTTT.

The chain couples TRBV6-5 to TRBJ2-7; perhaps TRBD2 as D (6 bases). Per the germline V gene, CDR1 is MNHEY and CDR2 is SVGAGI. The CDR3 is 13 residues long. V was shortened by 6 bases and J by 6 bases, with 15 bases between the two germline ends. The CDR3 sequence: CASRDGRSGEQYF. The DNA for the CDR3 is TGTGCCAGCAGGGACGGGAGATCAGGCGAGCAGTACTTC.

The V gene is TRBV29-1, the J gene TRBJ1-1; D might be TRBD1 (5 bases). The CDR3 has 14 amino acids. Trimming shortened V by 1 base and J by 5 bases, and 14 bases separated the two germline ends. Germline assignment: CDR1 SQVTM and CDR2 ANQGSEA. CDR3 coding DNA: TGCAGCGTTGAAGCTGGGGCAGTTGAGACTGAAGCTTTCTTT. Protein product: CSVEAGAVETEAFF.

V and J are TRBV7-9 and TRBJ2-7, with D possibly being TRBD2 (6 bases). The germline V gene encodes CDR1 SEHNR and CDR2 FQNEAQ (reference sequence). The CDR3 sequence is 13 residues long. This chain's CDR3 is CAGERGTLGEQYF. The CDR3 DNA reads as TGTGCAGGAGAACGGGGGACCTTGGGGGAGCAGTACTTC.

The CDR3 loop is CASSRTPGLADEQFF. CDR3 coding DNA: TGCGCCAGCAGCCGAACCCCGGGACTAGCGGATGAGCAGTTCTTC. This sequence joins TRBV4-1 and TRBJ2-1; 11 nucleotides match TRBD2. V lost 4 bases, J lost 8 bases, and 7 bases stayed unmatched. Germline values: CDR1 MGHRA, CDR2 YSYEKL. The CDR3 totals 15 residues.

In DNA form, the CDR3 reads TGTGCCAGTAGTATTAGGACAGTGGGCACTGAAGCTTTCTTT. It codes for CASSIRTVGTEAFF. The chain is built from TRBV19 and TRBJ1-1; TRBD1 might be the D (6 bases). Germline V gene data show CDR1 as LNHDA and CDR2 as SQIVND (reference sequence). The CDR3 is 14 amino acids. V lost 3 bases, J lost 4 bases, and 12 bases lay in between.

The V call is TRBV7-8, the J call TRBJ2-2; TRBD2 aligns across 8 bases. Germline lookup yields CDR1 SGHVS and CDR2 FQNEAQ. V lost 1 base to trimming and J lost 4 bases; unmatched junction nucleotides: 5. The length of the CDR3 is 16 residues. CDR3 nucleotide sequence: TGTGCCAGCAGCTTAGTCCCGGGAGGGGCCACCGGGGAGCTGTTTTTT. This encodes CASSLVPGGATGELFF.

This chain uses TRBV3-1 (or the pseudogene TRBV3-2) with TRBJ2-6, with TRBD1 matching 7 bases. Germline CDR1 LGHDT, CDR2 YNNKEL (reference sequence). V was pared by 8 bases and J by 0 bases, with 13 bases of the junction left unmatched. The CDR3 has 18 residues. DNA of the CDR3: TGTGCCAGCCTTAGCCCCGGGACAGATCCCTCTGGGGCCAACGTCCTGACTTTC. It translates to CASLSPGTDPSGANVLTF.

The chain joins TRBV27 to TRBJ2-5; the D gene is possibly TRBD2 (5 bases). Trimming cost V 5 bases and J 1 base, with 14 bases left between them. This CDR3 has 15 amino acids. Germline V gene sequence: CDR1 MNHEY, CDR2 SMNVEV (reference sequence). The CDR3 protein is CASSEEGLSQETQYF. In nucleotides, the CDR3 is TGTGCCAGCAGTGAAGAGGGTTTGAGCCAAGAGACCCAGTACTTC.

The chain links TRBV10-3 to TRBJ2-7; tentative D call: TRBD2 (6 bases). The CDR3 contains 16 residues. Deletions cut 0 bases from V and 3 bases from J, with 15 bases between. CDR1 and CDR2 (germline): ENHRY, SYGVKD. The CDR3 sequence: CAISESIGGRLYEQYF. In DNA form, the CDR3 reads TGTGCCATCAGTGAGTCGATCGGGGGACGCCTCTACGAGCAGTACTTC.